This T cell receptor beta chain was captured by sequencing in a study of CD8 T cells in Susac syndrome. cDNA came from about 0.46 to 1 ug RNA primed by random hexamers. TCRdb independently ran MiXCR on the immunoSEQ multiplex PCR reads; one entry per CDR3 protein. Of some 200,000 distinct CDR3 sequences in the sample, around 93% are singletons; the top ten hold 0.16%. Germline values: CDR1 MGHDK, CDR2 SYGVNS. The CDR3 runs to 15 residues. V lost 3 bases, J lost 7 bases, and 10 bases stayed unmatched. Sequencing was done on a sample of CD8+ T cells from PBMCs. The chain recombines TRBV25-1 with TRBJ2-7; 9 bases align to TRBD1. This sequence originates from a human donor with Susac syndrome. The CDR3 nucleotides read TGTGCCAGCAGTGACCATGGGACAGGGATGAAGGAGCAGTACTTC. Protein product: CASSDHGTGMKEQYF.